A selection of T cell receptor beta chains follows, all from one sample in a study. TCRdb ran MiXCR on the 5' RACE reads and lists one entry per CDR3 protein. The table records roughly 40,000 distinct CDR3 sequences, 25% to 35% of them present only once. Material for sequencing was memory CD4+ T cells sorted from a lymph node. These receptors were collected from a female donor with breast cancer. CDR3s include the opening cysteine and the closing phenylalanine or tryptophan. A D gene is named only where the DNA matches it firmly. A row's size may be missing; if present it is once, few, many or a size class.

cdr3_aa,cdr3_nt,v_call,j_call,clone_size,d_call
CASSQGESNTEAFF,TGCGCCAGCAGCCAAGGGGAGTCGAACACTGAAGCTTTCTTT,TRBV4-2,TRBJ1-1,.,.
CASSHNQDRSPKQYF,TGTGCCAGCTCTCATAATCAGGACCGAAGTCCCAAGCAGTACTTC,TRBV18,TRBJ2-7,.,.
CASSFQGTYGYTF,TGTGCCAGCAGCTTTCAGGGGACCTATGGCTACACCTTC,TRBV11-2,TRBJ1-2,few,.
CASSTTSVNEQFF,TGTGCCAGCTCAACAACTAGCGTTAATGAGCAGTTCTTC,TRBV18,TRBJ2-1,.,TRBD2
CASGSGTAPDTQYF,TGTGCTAGTGGTTCCGGGACAGCGCCAGATACGCAGTATTTT,TRBV12-5,TRBJ2-3,.,TRBD1
CSARGRLAGVDEQFF,TGCAGTGCTAGAGGGCGGCTAGCGGGAGTGGATGAGCAGTTCTTC,TRBV20-1,TRBJ2-1,.,TRBD2
CASSQSNGDPRTDTQYF,TGCGCCAGCAGCCAATCTAACGGGGACCCCCGGACAGATACGCAGTATTTT,TRBV4-3,TRBJ2-3,.,.
CASSLYPPRIVVGELFF,TGTGCCAGCAGCTTATACCCCCCCCGGATCGTGGTCGGGGAGCTGTTTTTT,TRBV11-2,TRBJ2-2,.,.
CAWSVGGRNQPQHF,TGTGCCTGGAGTGTAGGCGGACGGAATCAGCCCCAGCATTTT,TRBV30,TRBJ1-5,few,.
CSAIDRVRVGTEAFF,TGCAGTGCGATAGACAGGGTAAGAGTAGGAACTGAAGCTTTCTTT,TRBV20-1,TRBJ1-1,few,TRBD1
CASSQDRLDPVGYGYTF,TGCGCCAGCAGCCAAGATCGCTTGGACCCCGTCGGCTATGGCTACACCTTC,TRBV4-1,TRBJ1-2,few,.
CASSIVGLAVNEQFF,TGTGCCAGTAGTATAGTGGGACTAGCGGTTAATGAGCAGTTCTTC,TRBV19,TRBJ2-1,.,TRBD2
CASSSIRDRIGTGANVLTF,TGTGCCAGCAGCTCCATTCGGGACAGGATAGGAACTGGGGCCAACGTCCTGACTTTC,TRBV12-3/TRBV12-4,TRBJ2-6,many,TRBD1
CASSPSRWSNGEQFF,TGTGCCAGCAGCCCATCGAGGTGGAGTAACGGTGAGCAGTTCTTC,TRBV7-2,TRBJ2-1,.,.
CASSLGSYEQYF,TGTGCCAGCTCCTTGGGCAGTTACGAGCAGTACTTC,TRBV6-1,TRBJ2-7,many,.
CASSSGRGGQETQYF,TGTGCCAGCAGTTCCGGGCGGGGGGGCCAAGAGACCCAGTACTTC,TRBV27,TRBJ2-5,.,TRBD2
CSVAPGAGGYEQYF,TGCAGCGTTGCACCCGGGGCGGGAGGGTACGAGCAGTACTTC,TRBV29-1,TRBJ2-7,few,TRBD2
CASSRPGENGYTF,TGTGCCAGCAGCAGACCAGGGGAGAATGGCTACACCTTC,TRBV7-9,TRBJ1-2,.,.
CASSARYTDTQYF,TGCGCCAGCAGCGCCCGATACACAGATACGCAGTATTTT,TRBV5-1,TRBJ2-3,few,.
CASSPSGPGELFF,TGTGCCAGCAGCCCGAGCGGGCCCGGGGAGCTGTTTTTT,TRBV7-8,TRBJ2-2,.,.
CASSLWGTGVSNNEQFF,TGTGCCAGCAGTTTATGGGGGACAGGCGTATCAAACAATGAGCAGTTCTTC,TRBV28,TRBJ2-1,.,TRBD1
CASSPGLAGTGRGYYNEQFF,TGCGCCAGCAGCCCCGGGCTCGCCGGGACTGGCCGCGGTTACTACAATGAGCAGTTCTTC,TRBV5-1,TRBJ2-1,few,.
CASSWGLGIETQYF,TGTGCCAGCAGCTGGGGCCTGGGGATAGAGACCCAGTACTTC,TRBV5-6,TRBJ2-5,many,.
CASSDKLNTEAFF,TGTGCCAGCTCGGACAAATTGAACACTGAAGCTTTCTTT,TRBV19,TRBJ1-1,.,.
CASSFLRGGYTF,TGTGCCAGCAGTTTCTTGCGGGGTGGCTACACCTTC,TRBV12-3/TRBV12-4,TRBJ1-2,.,.
CASSATGSINIQYF,TGTGCCAGCAGTGCGACAGGGAGCATAAACATTCAGTACTTC,TRBV2,TRBJ2-4,.,TRBD1
CASSVEGVSNQPQHF,TGTGCCAGCAGCGTAGAGGGAGTGAGCAATCAGCCCCAGCATTTT,TRBV9,TRBJ1-5,.,.
CASSVGLGTNNEQFF,TGTGCCAGCAGCGTAGGCCTAGGCACCAACAATGAGCAGTTCTTC,TRBV9,TRBJ2-1,.,.
CSAKSQDTDTQYF,TGCAGTGCCAAGTCCCAGGACACAGATACGCAGTATTTT,TRBV20-1,TRBJ2-3,.,.
CASSQARLDHSYEQYF,TGTGCCAGCAGCCAAGCCCGACTAGATCACTCCTACGAGCAGTACTTC,TRBV3-1,TRBJ2-7,few,.